A selection of T cell receptor beta chains follows, all from one sample in a study of PD-1 blockade in classical Hodgkin lymphoma. Generated by immunoSEQ multiplex PCR, the TCRdb table keeps only in-frame clones and is missing some. Of 25,000 to 35,000 clones detected, 86% appear once; the ten largest clones hold around 0.44%. Material: CD4+ T cells from blood, obtained before the fourth cycle of nivolumab. All receptors come from a human donor with classical Hodgkin lymphoma. CDR3s include the opening cysteine and the closing phenylalanine or tryptophan. Fields, in order: CDR3 length, J gene, V gene, CDR3 protein.

13 | TRBJ1-1 | TRBV19 | CASSNRVNTEAFF
16 | TRBJ2-7 | TRBV7-2 | CASSLGTGDRTYEQYF
14 | TRBJ2-2 | TRBV18 | CASSPPTAGGELFF
11 | TRBJ1-4 | TRBV27 | CASRDSEKLFF
13 | TRBJ1-2 | TRBV7-9 | CASSPRGFDGYTF
21 | TRBJ1-2 | TRBV10-3 | CAISESHLRWGQAHNNYGYTF
15 | TRBJ1-5 | TRBV28 | CASSPTAGGTQPQHF
13 | TRBJ2-1 | TRBV6-1 | CASMGLSYNEQFF
15 | TRBJ2-7 | TRBV27 | CASSRLAGTSYEQYF
15 | TRBJ2-3 | TRBV27 | CASSDQDSYTDTQYF
16 | TRBJ2-1 | TRBV7-3 | CASSLRGAPPPNEQFF